This T cell receptor (beta chain) was retrieved from a study of Graves' ophthalmopathy and Graves' hyperthyroidism. RNA transcripts served as template for amplifying TCR beta CDR3 sequences. HTBI primers primed a first-round RT-PCR, and a second-round multiplex PCR followed. TCRdb passed the multiplex PCR reads through MiXCR, listing each CDR3 protein once. The table shows roughly 230,000 distinct CDR3 sequences, with about 22% occurring only once. Broader study findings: Clonotypes were expanded in thyroid at above 0.001 frequency, and most also appeared in blood.

Germline values: CDR1 MNHEY, CDR2 SMNVEV (reference sequence). The CDR3 loop spans 11 amino acids. The ends were cut back, 10 bases at V and 7 bases at J, with 10 bases in the middle. This clonotype was detected many times. The antigen is unknown. Sequencing used peripheral blood. The chain recombines TRBV27 with TRBJ2-2; D not certain. The receptor was derived from a woman between 50 and 59 years old with Graves' ophthalmopathy. The CDR3: CATLRGGELFF. The CDR3 DNA reads as TGTGCCACCTTGCGTGGCGGGGAGCTGTTTTTT.